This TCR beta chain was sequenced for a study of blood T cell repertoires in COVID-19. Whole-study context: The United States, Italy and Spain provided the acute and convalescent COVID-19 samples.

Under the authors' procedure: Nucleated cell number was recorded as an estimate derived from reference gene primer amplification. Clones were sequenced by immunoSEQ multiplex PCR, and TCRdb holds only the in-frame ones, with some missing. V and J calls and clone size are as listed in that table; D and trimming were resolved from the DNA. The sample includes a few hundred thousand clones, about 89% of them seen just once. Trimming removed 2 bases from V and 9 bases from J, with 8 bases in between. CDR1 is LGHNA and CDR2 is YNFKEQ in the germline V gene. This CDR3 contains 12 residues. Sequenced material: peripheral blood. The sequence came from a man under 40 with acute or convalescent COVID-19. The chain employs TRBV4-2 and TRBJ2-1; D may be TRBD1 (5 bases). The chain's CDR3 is CASSQKGPEQFF. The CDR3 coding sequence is TGTGCCAGCAGCCAAAAGGGGCCTGAGCAGTTCTTC.